This T cell receptor beta chain originates from a study of long-term antiretroviral therapy in people with HIV. This clone was recorded once. Its antigen is still unknown. Germline V lookup: CDR1 SGHTA, CDR2 FQGNSA. The CDR3 totals 14 residues. The V and J ends lost 1 base and 3 bases respectively, with 10 bases between them. Study results and caveats: In samples taken after ART, diversity increased but remained below transplant donor control levels. Whichever time point was examined, clones expanded before ART dominated the repertoire.

Version v3.0 of the immunoSEQ assay ran at survey level. TCRdb keeps only in-frame clones here, not all; method: immunoSEQ multiplex PCR. This sample has 30,000 to 40,000 clones; about 70% occur once, and the top ten carry around 3.5%. This receptor was obtained from a man aged 50-60 years with HIV. J is TRBJ2-7 and V is TRBV7-2; perhaps TRBD2 as D (6 bases). This sample comprised unsorted PBMCs, obtained 3 years after starting antiretroviral therapy. The DNA for the CDR3 is TGTGCCAGCAGCTTAGTTGGCGGGGACTACGAGCAGTACTTC. Protein sequence: CASSLVGGDYEQYF. The entire variable domain, with the rest obtained from reference TRBV7-2 and TRBJ2-7, is as follows: GAGVSQSPSNKVTEKGKDVELRCDPISGHTALYWYRQSLGQGLEFLIYFQGNSAPDKSGLPSDRFSAERTGGSVSTLTIQRTQQEDSAVYLCASSLVGGDYEQYFGPGTRLTVT.